This T cell receptor beta chain is drawn from a study of sequential checkpoint blockade in melanoma. At the level of the study: Each arm's sequence ended with maintenance nivolumab. Study-level points and caveats: T-cell fraction and clonality followed PD-L1 and CD8+ counts, not mutational load. For nivolumab-first patients, baseline tumor clonality was associated with response.

Treatment meaning: randomized to nivolumab then ipilimumab (arm A) or the reverse (arm B). This clone is large within its sample. The antigen is undetermined. Clones were sequenced by immunoSEQ multiplex PCR, and TCRdb holds only the in-frame ones, with some missing. The table records about 2,900 clones, approximately 23% of them present only once. Looked up from germline, CDR1 is MNHGY and CDR2 is SAAAGT. This CDR3 is built from 13 residues. Trimming took off 4 bases at V and 4 bases at J, with 8 bases between the two ends. The material sequenced was tumor tissue (inferred from file names), taken from a patient given nivolumab and ipilimumab in sequence. The sequence derives from a human donor with melanoma. The rearrangement joins TRBV6-8 to TRBJ1-5; D is undetermined. The CDR3 DNA reads as TGTGCCAGCAGTTTTACACCGAATCAGCCCCAGCATTTT. Its protein product is CASSFTPNQPQHF.